What follows are 2 T cell receptor beta chains derived from one specimen sequenced in a study of cytomegalovirus exposure and HLA in healthy donors. This PCR relied on a set of 60 Vbeta primers and 13 Jbeta primers. TCRdb's copy holds only in-frame clones and misses some; the assay was immunoSEQ multiplex PCR. The sample contains more than 100,000 clones, roughly 78% of which appear only once. The sample comprised PBMCs. Every receptor here comes from a woman in her thirties in good health and CMV-seropositive.

The CDR3 reads CASSPGTAGSPLHF. The DNA for the CDR3 is TGTGCCAGCAGCCCCGGGACAGCCGGTTCACCCCTCCACTTT. The rearrangement joins TRBV5-4 to TRBJ1-6; 7 nucleotides agree with TRBD1. The V gene end was trimmed by 4 bases and the J gene end by 9 bases; junction bases not matched to a gene: 7. CDR1 and CDR2 (germline): SGHNT, YYREEE (reference sequence). The CDR3 runs to 14 residues.

The chain links TRBV6-5 to TRBJ2-7; TRBD1 is a possible D gene (8 bases). The CDR3 has 14 amino acids. Trimming removed 4 bases at V and 5 bases at J, with 15 bases between. The germline gives CDR1 MNHEY, CDR2 SVGAGI. The CDR3 is CASSLRQGRDEQYF. The CDR3 DNA reads TGTGCCAGCAGTTTACGACAGGGGAGGGACGAGCAGTACTTC.